The 30 T cell receptor beta chains listed next were all sequenced from one sample in a study of blood T cell repertoires in COVID-19. The method was immunoSEQ multiplex PCR; TCRdb's version includes in-frame clones alone and lacks a portion of them. The sample includes under 200,000 clones, about 82% of them seen just once. Sequencing was performed on peripheral blood. The receptors were sampled from a man between 60 and 70 years old with COVID-19, enrolled during active disease.

This rearrangement joins TRBV19 to TRBJ1-1, with a possible D match to TRBD1 (5 bases). CDR3 length: 14 amino acids. V shed 6 bases and J shed 3 bases, with 14 bases lying between them. The V gene's germline CDR1 is LNHDA and CDR2 SQIVND (reference sequence). The CDR3 sequence: CASSSGTADTEAFF. CDR3 nucleotides: TGTGCCAGTAGCAGCGGGACGGCGGACACTGAAGCTTTCTTT.

The chain joins TRBV25-1 to TRBJ2-5; no reliable D call. CDR1 and CDR2 from the germline V gene are MGHDK and SYGVNS. V was shortened by 4 bases and J by 3 bases, with 6 bases between the two germline ends. The CDR3 loop spans 12 amino acids. Here the CDR3 reads CASSVLEETQYF. DNA for the CDR3: TGTGCCAGCAGTGTCTTAGAAGAGACCCAGTACTTC.

This sequence joins TRBV2 and TRBJ2-3, with a weak D call TRBD2 (6 bases). There are 13 residues in the CDR3. Per germline, CDR1 SNHLY and CDR2 FYNNEI. V dropped 6 bases and J dropped 2 bases, with 9 bases sitting between them. The chain's CDR3 is CASSGDFTDTQYF. The CDR3 DNA follows: TGTGCCAGCAGCGGGGACTTCACAGATACGCAGTATTTT.

V usage is TRBV7-7 and J usage is TRBJ1-3, with a tentative D call TRBD1 (6 bases). The CDR3 has 17 amino acids. Trimming left V 9 bases short and J 2 bases short, with 23 bases between. Germline lookup yields CDR1 SSHAT and CDR2 FNYEAQ (reference sequence). DNA of the CDR3: TGTGCCAGGAGAGGTGGAGCAGGGGAAGTTCCTGGAAACACCATATATTTT. It translates to CARRGGAGEVPGNTIYF.

V gene TRBV5-1 combines with J gene TRBJ2-7; D is perhaps TRBD1 (6 bases). Germline loops: CDR1 SGHRS, CDR2 YFSETQ. The CDR3 loop spans 15 amino acids. V was clipped by 4 bases and J by 4 bases, with 18 bases between them. The DNA for the CDR3 is TGCGCCAGCAGCCCAAGAGGGGGAATTAATTACGAGCAGTACTTC. Residues: CASSPRGGINYEQYF.

The V and J genes are TRBV2 and TRBJ2-7, with 10 bases aligning to TRBD1. The V gene's germline CDR1 is SNHLY and CDR2 FYNNEI. The CDR3 has 15 amino acids. The V segment lost 6 bases and the J segment 1 base; nucleotides outside the gene matches: 6. CDR3 protein: CASRGDRGGSYEQYF. The CDR3 DNA reads as TGTGCCAGCAGGGGGGACAGGGGAGGGTCCTACGAGCAGTACTTC. The full variable domain, its missing parts supplied by reference TRBV2 and TRBJ2-7, is EPEVTQTPSHQVTQMGQEVILRCVPISNHLYFYWYRQILGQKVEFLVSFYNNEISEKSEIFDDQFSVERPDGSNFTLKIRSTKLEDSAMYFCASRGDRGGSYEQYFGPGTRLTVT.

The sample holds a few counts of this clone. The chain joins TRBV28 to TRBJ1-6; 9 bases are a match to TRBD1. The CDR3 loop spans 13 amino acids. With 5 bases clipped from V and 10 bases from J, the junction kept 3 bases outside the gene matches. Germline CDR1 MDHEN, CDR2 SYDVKM. The CDR3 here is CASSQTGGSPLHF. In nucleotides, the CDR3 is TGTGCCAGCAGTCAGACAGGGGGATCACCCCTCCACTTT.

V usage is TRBV6-4 and J usage is TRBJ2-3; 8 bases are shared with TRBD2. Trimming removed 0 bases from V and 2 bases from J; junction bases left unmatched: 4. The CDR3 runs to 16 residues. Germline V gene lookup returns CDR1 MRHNA and CDR2 SNTAGT. As DNA, the CDR3 is TGTGCCAGCAGTGACTCTACTAGCGGAGACACAGATACGCAGTATTTT. Protein product: CASSDSTSGDTDTQYF.

The rearrangement links TRBV27 to TRBJ2-3; tentatively, D is TRBD2 (6 bases). The germline V gene has CDR1 MNHEY and CDR2 SMNVEV (reference sequence). V lost 6 bases to trimming and J lost 3 bases, with 13 bases between them. The CDR3 runs to 14 residues. The CDR3 DNA reads TGTGCCAGCAGACCCCGGGCGGGAACAGATACGCAGTATTTT. The encoded protein is CASRPRAGTDTQYF.

The V and J genes are TRBV6-1 and TRBJ1-1, with D perhaps matching TRBD1 (5 bases). Germline CDR1 reads MNHNS; CDR2 reads SASEGT. Trimming cost V 4 bases and J 4 bases, with 19 bases left between them. CDR3 length equals 16 residues. CDR3 nucleotide sequence: TGTGCCAGCAGTGGACGGACACCGACCGGCATCACTGAAGCTTTCTTT. This gives the protein CASSGRTPTGITEAFF.

The chain recombines TRBV28 with TRBJ1-2, with a possible D match to TRBD1 (5 bases). CDR1 and CDR2 (germline): MDHEN, SYDVKM. The CDR3 contains 13 residues. The V gene lost 4 bases and the J gene lost 4 bases, with 10 bases spanning the gap. The DNA of the CDR3 is TGTGCCAGCAGTTCCGGGACTATCTATGGCTACACCTTC. Protein product: CASSSGTIYGYTF.

The chain combines TRBV3-1 (or the pseudogene TRBV3-2) with TRBJ2-1; 12 bases fit TRBD2. Germline V lookup: CDR1 LGHDT, CDR2 YNNKEL (reference sequence). The V and J ends lost 11 bases and 3 bases, in that order; junction bases with no gene match: 11. This CDR3 comprises 16 residues. CDR3 region: CAGNKVGLAGYNEQFF. CDR3 nucleotide sequence: TGTGCCGGCAATAAAGTGGGACTAGCGGGCTACAATGAGCAGTTCTTC.

The chain combines TRBV5-1 with TRBJ1-3; 10 bases align to TRBD1. The CDR3 length is 15 residues. V lost 4 bases, J lost 0 bases, and 1 base stayed unmatched. Germline V gene data show CDR1 as SGHRS and CDR2 as YFSETQ. The chain's CDR3 is CASSRDRGSGNTIYF. CDR3 sequence (DNA): TGCGCCAGCAGCAGGGACAGGGGCTCTGGAAACACCATATATTTT.

The chain recombines TRBV27 with TRBJ2-3; TRBD1 aligns across 8 bases. V shed 5 bases and J 3 bases; nucleotides not matched to a gene: 4. The CDR3 has 14 residues. The V gene's germline CDR1 is MNHEY and CDR2 SMNVEV (reference sequence). The CDR3: CASSPHRGTDTQYF. CDR3 in DNA: TGTGCCAGCAGTCCGCACAGGGGGACAGATACGCAGTATTTT.

The V gene is TRBV21-1, the J gene TRBJ1-5. TRBV21-1 is assigned pseudogene status. The CDR3 runs to 15 residues. The CDR3 loop is CASSKAGEGNQPQHF. CDR3 nucleotide sequence: TGTGCCAGCAGCAAAGCGGGTGAGGGAAACCAGCCCCAGCATTTT.

This clone was seen only a few times. The chain carries TRBV19 and TRBJ2-1, with 8 bases lining up with TRBD1. Germline CDR1 and CDR2: LNHDA and SQIVND (reference sequence). The CDR3 extends over 16 amino acids. Unmatched junction bases numbered 9, after V lost 5 bases and J lost 3 bases. This CDR3 is CASSPAGQVLYNEQFF. CDR3 nucleotide sequence: TGTGCCAGTAGTCCCGCGGGACAGGTCCTCTACAATGAGCAGTTCTTC.

The V and J genes are TRBV9 and TRBJ1-4, with 7 bases that match TRBD1. V dropped 0 bases and J dropped 7; count of bases not matched to a gene: 6. CDR1 is SGDLS, CDR2 YYNGEE, per germline. The CDR3 consists of 15 residues. This chain's CDR3 is CASSVDEGAREKLFF. CDR3 sequence (DNA): TGTGCCAGCAGCGTAGATGAGGGGGCGCGTGAAAAACTGTTTTTT.

This clone was counted only a few times. The V call is TRBV19, the J call TRBJ1-5; 10 nucleotides agree with TRBD1. Trimming took 8 bases from V and 7 from J; bases not matched to a gene: 5. The CDR3 has 13 amino acids. The V gene's germline CDR1 is LNHDA and CDR2 SQIVND (reference sequence). The CDR3 bases are TGTGCCAGTGGTGGGACAGGGGTCCAGCCCCAGCATTTT. It encodes CASGGTGVQPQHF.

The gene calls are TRBV5-1 and TRBJ1-1; D may be TRBD1 (6 bases). Germline V gene sequence: CDR1 SGHRS, CDR2 YFSETQ. CDR3 length equals 13 residues. Trimming pared 4 bases from V and 1 base from J, leaving 8 bases between. CDR3 coding DNA: TGCGCCAGCAGCCAACAGGGGAACACTGAAGCTTTCTTT. As protein: CASSQQGNTEAFF.

The V and J genes are TRBV14 and TRBJ1-2, with a tentative D call TRBD1 (6 bases). V was pared by 5 bases and J by 3 bases, with 19 bases between. The CDR3 has 16 amino acids. The germline CDR1 and CDR2 sequences are SGHDN and FVKESK. The CDR3 here is CASSGRRPRGYYGYTF. CDR3 sequence (DNA): TGTGCCAGCAGCGGGCGGCGGCCCAGGGGTTACTATGGCTACACCTTC.

A single count supports this clone. The chain joins TRBV19 to TRBJ1-1, with D unclear. The CDR3 totals 13 residues. Trimming shortened V by 3 bases and J by 1 base, and 6 bases separated the two germline ends. Germline V gene lookup returns CDR1 LNHDA and CDR2 SQIVND (reference sequence). The CDR3 sequence: CASSMGQNTEAFF. CDR3 sequence (DNA): TGTGCCAGTAGTATGGGCCAGAACACTGAAGCTTTCTTT.

V is TRBV28 and J is TRBJ1-3, with D unclear. This CDR3 is 14 amino acids long. CDR1 is MDHEN, CDR2 SYDVKM, per germline. V was clipped by 8 bases and J by 3 bases, with 14 bases between them. The CDR3 nucleotides are TGTGCCAGCTATAGAAACGAACGTGGAAACACCATATATTTT. Protein sequence: CASYRNERGNTIYF.

CDR3 residues: CASEDRASSPLHF. The CDR3 DNA reads TGTGCCAGTGAGGACAGGGCCAGCTCACCCCTCCACTTT. The chain combines TRBV6-5 with TRBJ1-6; TRBD1 matches at 8 bases. The CDR3 consists of 13 residues. The germline CDR1 and CDR2 sequences are MNHEY and SVGAGI. V trimming: 9 bases; J trimming: 10 bases; junction bases outside the gene matches: 8.

V and J are TRBV7-2 and TRBJ2-5, with 12 bases lining up with TRBD1. The CDR3 sequence is 16 residues long. Germline V gene sequence: CDR1 SGHTA, CDR2 FQGNSA. Trimming removed 1 base from V and 5 bases from J; junction bases left unmatched: 5. CDR3 residues: CASSLGGTGGMETQYF. CDR3 DNA sequence: TGTGCCAGCAGCTTAGGAGGGACAGGGGGCATGGAGACCCAGTACTTC.

The rearrangement joins TRBV7-9 to TRBJ1-1; the D gene is possibly TRBD1 (5 bases). The V end was cut by 4 bases, the J end by 5 bases, with 11 bases between. Germline V lookup: CDR1 SEHNR, CDR2 FQNEAQ (reference sequence). This CDR3 region has 13 residues. In DNA, the CDR3 is TGTGCCAGCAGCTCCCAGGGCGGAACTGAAGCTTTCTTT. Its protein is CASSSQGGTEAFF.

CDR3 coding DNA: TGTGCCAGCAGCGGACTAGCGGGAAAAGTCGGGGAGCTGTTTTTT. Its protein product is CASSGLAGKVGELFF. The rearrangement links TRBV5-4 to TRBJ2-2, with 12 bases lining up with TRBD2. The CDR3 contains 15 residues. V gave up 4 bases and J gave up 7 bases; unmatched junction bases: 5. Germline V gives CDR1 SGHNT, CDR2 YYREEE (reference sequence).

The CDR3: CASSTGLWARTDTQYF. The CDR3 DNA follows: TGTGCCAGTAGTACGGGACTCTGGGCCCGCACAGATACGCAGTATTTT. This chain joins TRBV19 and TRBJ2-3; TRBD2 might be the D (6 bases). Germline CDR1 is LNHDA and CDR2 is SQIVND (reference sequence). CDR3 length equals 16 residues. V was trimmed by 4 bases and J by 1 base, leaving 15 bases between them.

The chain uses TRBV24-1 and TRBJ2-5; D gene ambiguous. There are 11 residues in the CDR3. Trimming pared 5 bases from V and 4 bases from J, leaving 4 bases between. Germline V gene sequence: CDR1 KGHDR, CDR2 SFDVKD. DNA for the CDR3: TGTGCCACCAGTGGAGGAGAGACCCAGTACTTC. This codes for CATSGGETQYF.

The chain recombines TRBV30 with TRBJ1-2, with D unresolved. This CDR3 has 14 amino acids. Trimming took off 5 bases at V and 0 bases at J, with 13 bases between the two ends. Looked up from germline, CDR1 is GTSNPN and CDR2 is SVGIG (reference sequence). This chain's CDR3 is CAWVHRTPNYGYTF. Here the CDR3 DNA reads TGTGCCTGGGTACACAGAACACCTAACTATGGCTACACCTTC. The complete variable domain, with remaining parts taken from reference TRBV30 and TRBJ1-2, reads SQTIHQWPATLVQPVGSPLSLECTVEGTSNPNLYWYRQAAGRGLQLLFYSVGIGQISSEVPQNLSASRPQDRQFILSSKKLLLSDSGFYLCAWVHRTPNYGYTFGSGTRLTVV.

J is TRBJ2-5 and V is TRBV5-4, with D possibly matching TRBD2 (6 bases). This CDR3 comprises 14 residues. The germline V and J ends were trimmed by 0 bases and 1 base, with 7 bases remaining between them. Germline V gene sequence: CDR1 SGHNT, CDR2 YYREEE (reference sequence). In nucleotides, the CDR3 is TGTGCCAGCAGCTTGGGCGGGACCCAAGAGACCCAGTACTTC. It is translated as CASSLGGTQETQYF.